A selection of T cell receptor beta chains follows, all from one sample in a study of early T cells in non-severe SARS-CoV-2 infection. TCRdb re-derived calls from the 5' RACE reads in MiXCR, one entry per CDR3 protein. The sample includes 45,000 to 50,000 distinct CDR3 sequences, roughly 5.3% of them seen just once. The sequencing input was whole blood. The source of these receptors is an adult who was a healthcare worker with PCR-confirmed SARS-CoV-2 infection or an uninfected control (not recorded which). Both conserved end residues are part of each CDR3. Each record gives: J gene, D gene, V gene, clone size, CDR3 DNA, CDR3 protein. The D gene is left open where the match is weak. Expanded clones get a size class; other rows say once, few or many, or leave the size out.

TRBJ2-7 | . | TRBV7-2 | many | TGTGCCAGCAGCTTATGGGAAACCGGGCCTGGGGTCGGCGAGCAGTACTTC | CASSLWETGPGVGEQYF
TRBJ2-7 | TRBD2 | TRBV10-3 | many | TGTGCCATCAGTGGAGGGACTAGCGGGAGGGTAACCTACGAGCAGTACTTC | CAISGGTSGRVTYEQYF
TRBJ1-5 | TRBD1 | TRBV4-3 | . | TGCGCCAGCAGCCAAGACCAGGGGGCTCAGCCCCAGCATTTT | CASSQDQGAQPQHF
TRBJ2-1 | . | TRBV9 | . | TGTGCCAGCAGCGTATCCTTACGGCATGAGCAGTTCTTC | CASSVSLRHEQFF
TRBJ2-3 | . | TRBV12-3/TRBV12-4 | many | TGTGCCAGCAGTTTATTCCCGGGTACGCAGTATTTT | CASSLFPGTQYF
TRBJ2-3 | . | TRBV12-3/TRBV12-4 | many | TGTGCCAGCAGTCCTCAAGCGGCTAGCACAGATACGCAGTATTTT | CASSPQAASTDTQYF
TRBJ2-7 | TRBD1 | TRBV5-4 | many | TGTGCCAGCGGGGACAGTCTGGAGCAGTACTTC | CASGDSLEQYF
TRBJ1-6 | TRBD1 | TRBV19 | . | TGTGCCAGTAGTTCCGTCGACAGGGGGAACTCACCCCTCCACTTT | CASSSVDRGNSPLHF
TRBJ2-1 | . | TRBV5-1 | few | TGCGCCAGCAGCTGGACGGGGTGGAATGAGCAGTTCTTC | CASSWTGWNEQFF
TRBJ2-1 | TRBD1 | TRBV7-2 | few | TGTGCCAGCAGCTTAGACCCAGGGGGAGAGGGTCAGTTCTTC | CASSLDPGGEGQFF
TRBJ2-4 | TRBD1 | TRBV6-2/TRBV6-3 | . | TGTGCCAGCAGACCCACTACAGGGGCCAACTCCAAAAACATTCAGTACTTC | CASRPTTGANSKNIQYF
TRBJ2-3 | TRBD2 | TRBV6-6 | few | TGTGCCAGCAGTTACGATAGGGGAGCGGGGGGCACAGATACGCAGTATTTT | CASSYDRGAGGTDTQYF